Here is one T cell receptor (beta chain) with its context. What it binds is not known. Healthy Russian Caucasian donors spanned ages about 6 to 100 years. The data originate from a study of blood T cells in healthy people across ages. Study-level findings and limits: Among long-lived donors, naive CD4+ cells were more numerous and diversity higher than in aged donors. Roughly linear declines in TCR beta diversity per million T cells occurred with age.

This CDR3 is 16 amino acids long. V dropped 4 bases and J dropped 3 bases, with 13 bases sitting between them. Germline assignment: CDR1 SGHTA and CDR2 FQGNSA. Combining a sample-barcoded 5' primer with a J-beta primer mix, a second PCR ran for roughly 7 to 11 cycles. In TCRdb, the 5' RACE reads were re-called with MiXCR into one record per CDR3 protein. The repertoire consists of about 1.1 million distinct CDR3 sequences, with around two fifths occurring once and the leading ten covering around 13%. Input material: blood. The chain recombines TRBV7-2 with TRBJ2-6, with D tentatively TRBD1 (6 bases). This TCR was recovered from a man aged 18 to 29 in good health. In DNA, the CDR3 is TGTGCCAGCAGCTACCGACAGGTCGGTGGGGCCAACGTCCTGACTTTC. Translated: CASSYRQVGGANVLTF.